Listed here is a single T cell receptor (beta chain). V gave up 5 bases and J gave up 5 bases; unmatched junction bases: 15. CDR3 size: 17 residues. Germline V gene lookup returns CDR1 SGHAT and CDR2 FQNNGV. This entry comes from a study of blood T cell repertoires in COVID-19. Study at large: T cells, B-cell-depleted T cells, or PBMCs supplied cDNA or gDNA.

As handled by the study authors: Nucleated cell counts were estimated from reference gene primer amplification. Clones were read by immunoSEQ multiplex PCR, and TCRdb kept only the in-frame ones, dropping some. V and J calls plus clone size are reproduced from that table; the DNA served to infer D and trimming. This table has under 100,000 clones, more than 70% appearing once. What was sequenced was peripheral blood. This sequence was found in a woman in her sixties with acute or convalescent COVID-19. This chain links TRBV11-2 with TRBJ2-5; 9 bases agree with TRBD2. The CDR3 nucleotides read TGTGCCAGCAGCACAGCCGCCCGACTAGCGGTAATGGAGACCCAGTACTTC. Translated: CASSTAARLAVMETQYF.